A single sample gave rise to the 23 T cell receptor beta chains below, sequenced in a study of blood T cell repertoires in COVID-19. Assay: immunoSEQ multiplex PCR; the TCRdb copy retains only in-frame clones and omits some. The data hold approximately 98,000 clones, with more than 75% observed a single time. Input material: peripheral blood. Receptors were obtained from a man aged 80 or over with acute or convalescent COVID-19.

This rearrangement joins TRBV5-1 to TRBJ2-3, with 8 bases matching TRBD1. The J segment lost 1 base and the V segment lost 1 base, leaving 2 bases of the junction unmatched. There are 15 residues in the CDR3. The V gene's germline CDR1 is SGHRS and CDR2 YFSETQ. The CDR3 coding sequence is TGCGCCAGCAGCTTGAAGACAGGGGGCACAGATACGCAGTATTTT. The encoded protein is CASSLKTGGTDTQYF.

The V gene is TRBV5-4, the J gene TRBJ2-7, with 8 positions matching TRBD1. CDR3 size: 13 residues. V lost 5 bases and J lost 3; bases outside the gene matches: 4. Per the germline V gene, CDR1 is SGHNT and CDR2 is YYREEE (reference sequence). The CDR3 protein is CASSAGGSYEQYF. CDR3 DNA: TGTGCCAGCAGTGCAGGGGGCAGCTACGAGCAGTACTTC. Full variable domain (missing parts from reference TRBV5-4 and TRBJ2-7): ETGVTQSPTHLIKTRGQQVTLRCSSQSGHNTVSWYQQALGQGPQFIFQYYREEENGRGNFPPRFSGLQFPNYSSELNVNALELDDSALYLCASSAGGSYEQYFGPGTRLTVT.

This chain joins TRBV6-5 and TRBJ2-7; tentatively, D is TRBD2 (6 bases). Trimming cost V 6 bases and J 6 bases, with 15 bases left between them. Germline V gene data show CDR1 as MNHEY and CDR2 as SVGAGI. The CDR3 is made up of 13 amino acids. The CDR3 sequence: CASSSPGTREQYF. CDR3 DNA: TGTGCCAGCAGCAGCCCTGGGACTCGCGAGCAGTACTTC.

The chain has TRBV5-1 and TRBJ2-5; D may be TRBD1 (5 bases). The CDR3 extends over 14 amino acids. Trimming stripped 0 bases from V and 2 bases from J, with 8 bases between. Germline V lookup: CDR1 SGHRS, CDR2 YFSETQ. DNA of the CDR3: TGCGCCAGCAGCTTGGCTTCAGGGCAAGAGACCCAGTACTTC. Residues: CASSLASGQETQYF.

This rearrangement joins TRBV7-2 to TRBJ2-7, with 10 bases aligning to TRBD1. V was pared by 5 bases and J by 2 bases, with 3 bases of the junction left unmatched. This CDR3 contains 14 residues. Germline CDR1 is SGHTA and CDR2 is FQGNSA. In nucleotides, the CDR3 is TGTGCCAGCAGCCTCGGGACAGGGGCCTACGAGCAGTACTTC. Protein sequence: CASSLGTGAYEQYF.

The rearrangement uses TRBV7-8 and TRBJ2-1, with D possibly being TRBD2 (6 bases). CDR1 is SGHVS, CDR2 FQNEAQ, per germline. The CDR3 has 16 residues. V gave up 0 bases and J gave up 1 base, with 10 bases separating them. This chain's CDR3 is CASSLAHGGSYNEQFF. The DNA for the CDR3 is TGTGCCAGCAGCTTAGCCCACGGGGGTTCCTACAATGAGCAGTTCTTC.

This chain connects TRBV4-3 to TRBJ1-6; no clear D. The V end lost 1 base, the J end lost 10 bases, and 8 bases lay between the germline ends. Germline V CDR1 and CDR2: LGHNA, YSLEER. CDR3 size: 13 residues. Here the CDR3 DNA reads TGCGCCAGCAGCCAAGTCCGTGTATCACCCCTCCACTTT. Its protein product is CASSQVRVSPLHF.

The chain has TRBV6-2 or TRBV6-3 and TRBJ1-6; tentative D call: TRBD1 (6 bases). Looked up from germline, CDR1 is MNHEY and CDR2 is SVGEGT. The V end was cut by 4 bases, the J end by 2 bases, with 15 bases between. The CDR3 sequence is 17 residues long. This CDR3 reads CASSSGQPVPYNSPLHF. CDR3 DNA: TGTGCCAGCAGTTCGGGACAACCTGTACCCTATAATTCACCCCTCCACTTT.

The genes are TRBV6-1 and TRBJ2-2; D is undetermined. CDR3 length: 16 residues. Trimming removed 1 base from V and 5 bases from J, with 14 bases in between. The germline V gene has CDR1 MNHNS and CDR2 SASEGT. The CDR3: CASSEETTSSTGELFF. The CDR3 DNA reads TGTGCCAGCAGTGAAGAAACAACCTCTTCGACCGGGGAGCTGTTTTTT.

The V gene is TRBV4-3, the J gene TRBJ1-2, with D perhaps matching TRBD1 (6 bases). V shed 4 bases and J shed 8 bases, with 23 bases lying between them. CDR1 is LGHNA, CDR2 YSLEER, per germline. The CDR3 runs to 16 residues. The CDR3 reads CASSLDGGAGVGGYTF. The CDR3, as DNA: TGCGCCAGCAGCCTCGATGGGGGCGCGGGTGTTGGAGGCTACACCTTC.

The V gene is TRBV6-2 or TRBV6-3, the J gene TRBJ2-2, with TRBD2 identical over 9 bases. This CDR3 is 17 amino acids long. Germline values: CDR1 MNHEY, CDR2 SVGEGT. With 6 bases clipped from V and 4 bases from J, the junction kept 12 bases outside the gene matches. As DNA, the CDR3 is TGTGCCAGCAGCCCCCAGACTAGCGGAGCACGCACCGGGGAGCTGTTTTTT. Translation gives CASSPQTSGARTGELFF.

This chain links TRBV30 with TRBJ1-4; TRBD1 is a possible D gene (6 bases). Germline V gives CDR1 GTSNPN, CDR2 SVGIG (reference sequence). V was clipped by 7 bases and J by 12 bases, with 12 bases between them. This CDR3 contains 10 residues. CDR3 sequence: CAYGTTELFF. The CDR3 nucleotides are TGTGCCTATGGGACAACGGAACTGTTTTTT.

The genes are TRBV7-9 and TRBJ2-1, with TRBD2 matching over 13 bases. CDR3 size: 14 residues. Germline loops: CDR1 SEHNR, CDR2 FQNEAQ (reference sequence). V shed 5 bases, J shed 9 bases, and the junction held 4 bases outside the gene matches. This CDR3 reads CASSPGTSGTEQFF. CDR3 in DNA: TGTGCCAGCAGCCCCGGGACTAGCGGGACTGAGCAGTTCTTC.

The rearrangement links TRBV7-2 to TRBJ1-4, with D possibly TRBD1 on 5 matching bases. Germline CDR1 and CDR2: SGHTA and FQGNSA. This CDR3 has 14 residues. Trimming cost V 5 bases and J 6 bases, with 13 bases left between them. The CDR3 sequence is CASSRDFRDEKLFF. The CDR3 DNA is TGTGCCAGCAGCCGGGACTTTAGGGATGAAAAACTGTTTTTT.

This chain connects TRBV30 to TRBJ1-5, with 9 positions matching TRBD1. After removal of 2 bases from V and 7 bases from J, the junction contained 6 bases not matched to a gene. Germline-derived CDR1 and CDR2 are GTSNPN and SVGIG (reference sequence). This CDR3 is built from 14 residues. For the CDR3, the DNA is TGTGCCTGGAGTAAGGACAGGGGTTGGCAGCCCCAGCATTTT. It codes for CAWSKDRGWQPQHF.

This chain connects TRBV6-5 to TRBJ1-6, with 8 bases matching TRBD1. Germline CDR1 is MNHEY and CDR2 is SVGAGI. The CDR3 extends over 15 amino acids. The trim removed 6 bases at V and 5 bases at J, leaving 6 bases unmatched. The chain's CDR3 is CASRLGQVDNSPLHF. In DNA, the CDR3 is TGTGCCAGCAGGCTGGGACAGGTTGATAATTCACCCCTCCACTTT.

The J gene is TRBJ1-4, the V gene TRBV4-2; D gene unclear. V was pared by 6 bases and J by 6 bases, with 14 bases between. CDR1 and CDR2 (germline): LGHNA, YNFKEQ. This CDR3 spans 14 amino acids. Here the CDR3 DNA reads TGTGCCAGCAGGCGAGGAGGGAGTGATGAAAAACTGTTTTTT. Its protein is CASRRGGSDEKLFF.

The rearrangement joins TRBV7-2 to TRBJ1-4; D uncertain. Germline V gene lookup returns CDR1 SGHTA and CDR2 FQGNSA. V was clipped by 3 bases and J by 0 bases, with 8 bases between them. This CDR3 is built from 15 residues. The CDR3 here is CASSFDGATNEKLFF. As DNA, the CDR3 is TGTGCCAGCAGCTTTGACGGGGCAACTAATGAAAAACTGTTTTTT.

V is TRBV20-1 and J is TRBJ2-5; D perhaps matches TRBD1 (6 bases). Trimming left V 4 bases short and J 4 bases short, with 19 bases between. This CDR3 region has 15 residues. Germline-derived CDR1 and CDR2 are DFQATT and SNEGSKA (reference sequence). In DNA form, the CDR3 reads TGCAGTGCTACTGAACTCAGGGGCGTGGGAGAGACCCAGTACTTC. This sequence encodes CSATELRGVGETQYF.

This clone was detected only a few times. The chain carries TRBV6-5 and TRBJ1-2; maybe TRBD1 (5 bases). Trimming stripped 5 bases from V and 1 base from J, with 8 bases between. The CDR3 is 13 amino acids. The germline CDR1 and CDR2 sequences are MNHEY and SVGAGI. In nucleotides, the CDR3 is TGTGCCAGCAGTCCTCAGGGTAACTATGGCTACACCTTC. Its protein product is CASSPQGNYGYTF.

V is TRBV28 and J is TRBJ1-2; TRBD1 agrees at 9 bases. This CDR3 is built from 13 residues. V shed 5 bases, J shed 8 bases, and the junction held 6 bases outside the gene matches. The germline V gene encodes CDR1 MDHEN and CDR2 SYDVKM. As DNA, the CDR3 is TGTGCCAGCAGTGTGCAGGACAGGGGAGGCTACACCTTC. Protein sequence: CASSVQDRGGYTF.

The chain has TRBV7-9 and TRBJ2-1; D is uncertain. CDR3 size: 14 residues. In germline, CDR1 is SEHNR, CDR2 FQNEAQ (reference sequence). Trimming removed 7 bases from V and 7 bases from J, with 17 bases in between. Written as DNA, the CDR3 is TGTGCCAGCATGTCGGATGGGCCGAAAAATGAGCAGTTCTTC. The encoded protein is CASMSDGPKNEQFF.

This sequence joins TRBV7-9 and TRBJ2-1; D is possibly TRBD1 (5 bases). CDR3 length: 15 residues. Looked up from germline, CDR1 is SEHNR and CDR2 is FQNEAQ (reference sequence). Trimming left V 5 bases short and J 0 bases short, with 11 bases between. The CDR3 region is CASSPRASSYNEQFF. Written as DNA, the CDR3 is TGTGCCAGCAGCCCCAGGGCCAGCTCCTACAATGAGCAGTTCTTC.